The 5 T cell receptor beta chains presented below share a single source sample, sequenced in a study of blood T cell repertoires in COVID-19. Assay used: immunoSEQ multiplex PCR; TCRdb lists only in-frame clones, some missing. The sample lists approximately 350,000 clones, roughly 86% occurring once. The sequencing input was peripheral blood. The origin of the receptors is a woman in her seventies with COVID-19, enrolled during active disease.

The rearrangement joins TRBV4-1 to TRBJ1-1, with a possible D match to TRBD1 (6 bases). The ends were cut back, 4 bases at V and 3 bases at J, with 15 bases in the middle. The CDR3 spans 15 residues. Germline V gene data show CDR1 as MGHRA and CDR2 as YSYEKL. The CDR3: CASSPFPGDDTEAFF. DNA of the CDR3: TGCGCCAGCAGCCCCTTTCCAGGGGACGACACTGAAGCTTTCTTT.

The J gene is TRBJ1-1, the V gene TRBV6-2 or TRBV6-3; 7 nucleotides align to TRBD1. The CDR3 contains 12 residues. Germline CDR1 and CDR2: MNHEY and SVGEGT. V was clipped by 2 bases and J by 11 bases; unmatched bases: 5. The CDR3 spells CASSYENRGAFF. The CDR3 DNA follows: TGTGCCAGCAGTTACGAGAACAGGGGTGCTTTCTTT.

The chain links TRBV15 to TRBJ1-5, with D unresolved. This CDR3 has 14 residues. V was trimmed by 3 bases and J by 11 bases, leaving 17 bases between them. Germline lookup yields CDR1 LNHNV and CDR2 YYDKDF (reference sequence). The CDR3 sequence is CATSSRFRGTAQHF. In nucleotides, the CDR3 is TGTGCCACCAGCAGCCGATTTCGAGGCACGGCCCAGCATTTT.

The rearrangement links TRBV24-1 to TRBJ2-5; D ambiguous. V gave up 6 bases and J gave up 0 bases, with 10 bases separating them. CDR3 size: 14 residues. Per the germline V gene, CDR1 is KGHDR and CDR2 is SFDVKD. CDR3 DNA: TGTGCCACCAGTTATGACTCGTACCAAGAGACCCAGTACTTC. Translation: CATSYDSYQETQYF.

The chain carries TRBV10-1 and TRBJ2-1, with 8 bases lining up with TRBD2. Per the germline V gene, CDR1 is WNHNN and CDR2 is SYGVQD (reference sequence). There are 14 residues in the CDR3. The junction had 2 bases not matched to a gene; V was cut back by 5 bases and J by 2 bases. This CDR3 is CASSPTSAYNEQFF. The CDR3 DNA is TGCGCCAGCAGTCCGACTAGCGCCTACAATGAGCAGTTCTTC.